What follows describes a single T cell receptor beta chain. This may be a read error, as it is one base from a much larger clone. The sample originates from a study of tumor-infiltrating lymphocytes in primary liver carcinoma. Constant-region priming of roughly 490 ng total RNA yielded TCR beta cDNA. Three-round nested multiplex PCR performed with slightly modified ARM-PCR produced the TCR beta libraries. Two initial PCR rounds of roughly 10 cycles each paired TRBV1-TRBV30 forward primers with a C-beta reverse primer. MiXCR was run by TCRdb on the multiplex PCR reads, yielding one entry per CDR3 protein. The sample carries approximately 210,000 distinct CDR3 sequences, 65% recorded once. Unsorted whole blood supplied the RNA, and germline DNA was extracted too. V dropped 0 bases and J dropped 1 base, with 18 bases sitting between them. Per germline, CDR1 SQVTM and CDR2 ANQGSEA. The CDR3 has 17 residues.

Sample: peripheral blood. The chain has TRBV29-1 and TRBJ2-5; D uncertain. The receptor was isolated from an older woman with primary liver carcinoma and hepatitis B virus infection. The CDR3 DNA sequence: TGCAGCGTTGAAGATCCCTGGCATGGCAAGAGCCAAGAGACCCAGTACTTC. As protein: CSVEDPWHGKSQETQYF. The whole variable domain, filled in from reference TRBV29-1 and TRBJ2-5, reads SAVISQKPSRDICQRGTSLTIQCQVDSQVTMMFWYRQQPGQSLTLIATANQGSEATYESGFVIDKFPISRPNLTFSTLTVSNMSPEDSSIYLCSVEDPWHGKSQETQYFGPGTRLLVL.